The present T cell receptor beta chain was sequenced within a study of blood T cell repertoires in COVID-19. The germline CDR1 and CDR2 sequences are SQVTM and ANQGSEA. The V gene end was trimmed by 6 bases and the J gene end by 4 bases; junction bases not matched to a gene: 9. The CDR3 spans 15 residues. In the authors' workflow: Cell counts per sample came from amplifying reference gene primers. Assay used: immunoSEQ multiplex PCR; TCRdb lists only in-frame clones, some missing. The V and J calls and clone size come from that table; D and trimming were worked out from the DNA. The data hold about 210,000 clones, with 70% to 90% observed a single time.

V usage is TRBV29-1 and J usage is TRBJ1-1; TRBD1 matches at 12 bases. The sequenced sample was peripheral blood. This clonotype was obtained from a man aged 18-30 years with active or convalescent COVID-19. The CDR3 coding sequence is TGCAGCGTAGGGGACAGGGGGCGCCTCAGCACTGAAGCTTTCTTT. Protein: CSVGDRGRLSTEAFF.